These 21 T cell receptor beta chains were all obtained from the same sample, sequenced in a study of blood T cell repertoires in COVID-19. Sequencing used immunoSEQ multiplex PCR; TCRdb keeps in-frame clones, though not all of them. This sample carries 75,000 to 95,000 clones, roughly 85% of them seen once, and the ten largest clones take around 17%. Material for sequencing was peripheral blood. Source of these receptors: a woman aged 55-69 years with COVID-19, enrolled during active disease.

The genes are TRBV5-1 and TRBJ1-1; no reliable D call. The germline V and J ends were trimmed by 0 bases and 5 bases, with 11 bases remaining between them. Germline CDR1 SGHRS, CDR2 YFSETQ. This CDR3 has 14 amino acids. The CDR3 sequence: CASSLAIERTEAFF. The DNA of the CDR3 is TGCGCCAGCAGCTTGGCAATTGAGCGGACTGAAGCTTTCTTT. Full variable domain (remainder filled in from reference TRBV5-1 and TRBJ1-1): KAGVTQTPRYLIKTRGQQVTLSCSPISGHRSVSWYQQTPGQGLQFLFEYFSETQRNKGNFPGRFSGRQFSNSRSEMNVSTLELGDSALYLCASSLAIERTEAFFGQGTRLTVV.

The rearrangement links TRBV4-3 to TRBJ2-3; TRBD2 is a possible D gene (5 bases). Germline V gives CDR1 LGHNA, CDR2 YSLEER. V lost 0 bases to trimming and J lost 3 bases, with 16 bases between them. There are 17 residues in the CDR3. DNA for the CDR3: TGCGCCAGCAGCCAAGATCTAGAGGGTATCTGGACAGATACGCAGTATTTT. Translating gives CASSQDLEGIWTDTQYF.

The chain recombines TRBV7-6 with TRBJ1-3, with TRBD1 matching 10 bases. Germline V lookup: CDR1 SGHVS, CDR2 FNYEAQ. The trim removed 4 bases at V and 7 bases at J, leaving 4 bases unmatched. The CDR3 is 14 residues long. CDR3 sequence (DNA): TGTGCCAGCAGCTCGGGACAGGGGAGTAACACCATATATTTT. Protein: CASSSGQGSNTIYF.

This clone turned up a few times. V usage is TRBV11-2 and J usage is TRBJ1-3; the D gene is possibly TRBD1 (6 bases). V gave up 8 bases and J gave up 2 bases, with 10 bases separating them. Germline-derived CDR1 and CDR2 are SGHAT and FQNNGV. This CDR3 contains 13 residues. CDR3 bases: TGTGCCAGCCACCACAGGGCTGGAAACACCATATATTTT. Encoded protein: CASHHRAGNTIYF.

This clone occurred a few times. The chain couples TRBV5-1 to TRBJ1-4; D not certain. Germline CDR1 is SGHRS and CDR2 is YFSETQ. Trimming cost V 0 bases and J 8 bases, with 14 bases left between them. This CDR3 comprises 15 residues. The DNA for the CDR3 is TGCGCCAGCAGCTTGGAGTCGGGGTGGAGGGAAAAACTGTTTTTT. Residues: CASSLESGWREKLFF. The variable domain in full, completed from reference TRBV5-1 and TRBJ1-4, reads KAGVTQTPRYLIKTRGQQVTLSCSPISGHRSVSWYQQTPGQGLQFLFEYFSETQRNKGNFPGRFSGRQFSNSRSEMNVSTLELGDSALYLCASSLESGWREKLFFGSGTQLSVL.

In DNA form, the CDR3 reads TGTGCCAGCAGCTTGGTTATGAACACTGAAGCTTTCTTT. It codes for CASSLVMNTEAFF. The chain carries TRBV5-4 and TRBJ1-1; D is undetermined. The V end lost 0 bases, the J end lost 0 bases, and 3 bases lay between the germline ends. Germline CDR1 reads SGHNT; CDR2 reads YYREEE (reference sequence). The CDR3 consists of 13 residues.

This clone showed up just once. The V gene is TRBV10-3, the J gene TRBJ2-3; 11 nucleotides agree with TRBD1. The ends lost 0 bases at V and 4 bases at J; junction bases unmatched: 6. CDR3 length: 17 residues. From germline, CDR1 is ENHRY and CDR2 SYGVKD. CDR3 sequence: CAISESWGQGVADTQYF. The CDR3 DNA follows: TGTGCCATCAGTGAGTCGTGGGGACAGGGGGTGGCAGATACGCAGTATTTT.

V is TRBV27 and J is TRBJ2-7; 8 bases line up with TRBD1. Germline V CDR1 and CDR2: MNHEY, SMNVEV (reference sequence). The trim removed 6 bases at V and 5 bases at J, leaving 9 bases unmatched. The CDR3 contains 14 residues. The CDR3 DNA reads TGTGCCAGCAGCCTGGACAGGGTAGCAGACGAGCAGTACTTC. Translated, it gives CASSLDRVADEQYF.

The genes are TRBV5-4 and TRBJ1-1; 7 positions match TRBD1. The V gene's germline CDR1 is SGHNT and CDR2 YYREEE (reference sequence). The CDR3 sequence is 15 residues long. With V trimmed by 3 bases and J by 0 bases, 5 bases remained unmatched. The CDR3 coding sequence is TGTGCCAGCAGCTCGCCCGGGACAGTGAACACTGAAGCTTTCTTT. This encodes CASSSPGTVNTEAFF.

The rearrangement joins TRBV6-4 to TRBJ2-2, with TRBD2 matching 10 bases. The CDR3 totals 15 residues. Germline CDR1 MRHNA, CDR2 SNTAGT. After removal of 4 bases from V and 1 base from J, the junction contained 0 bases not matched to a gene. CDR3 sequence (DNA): TGTGCCAGCAGTGCTAGCGGGGGGAACACCGGGGAGCTGTTTTTT. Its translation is CASSASGGNTGELFF.

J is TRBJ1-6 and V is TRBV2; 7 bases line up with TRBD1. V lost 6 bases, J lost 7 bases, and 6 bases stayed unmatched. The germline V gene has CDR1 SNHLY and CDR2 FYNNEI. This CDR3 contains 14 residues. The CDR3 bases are TGTGCCAGCAGGGGACAGTCTTACAATTCACCCCTCCACTTT. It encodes CASRGQSYNSPLHF.

The CDR3: CASSSDRAEWSGYTF. The CDR3 nucleotides read TGCGCCAGCAGCTCTGACAGGGCGGAATGGTCCGGCTACACCTTC. The V call is TRBV5-1, the J call TRBJ1-2; 7 nucleotides align to TRBD1. Germline V gene data show CDR1 as SGHRS and CDR2 as YFSETQ. V lost 3 bases, J lost 8 bases, and 13 bases stayed unmatched. CDR3 length: 15 amino acids.

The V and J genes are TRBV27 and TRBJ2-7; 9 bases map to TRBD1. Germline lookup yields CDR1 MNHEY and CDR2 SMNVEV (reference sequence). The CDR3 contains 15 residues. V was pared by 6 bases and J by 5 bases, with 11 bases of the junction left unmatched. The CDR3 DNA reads TGTGCCAGCAGGGGACAGGGAAGGGCCCGGGACGAGCAGTACTTC. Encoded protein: CASRGQGRARDEQYF.

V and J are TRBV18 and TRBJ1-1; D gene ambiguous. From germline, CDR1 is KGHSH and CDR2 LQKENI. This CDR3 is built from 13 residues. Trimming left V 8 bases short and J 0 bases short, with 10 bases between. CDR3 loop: CASKGGLNTEAFF. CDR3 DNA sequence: TGTGCCAGCAAGGGCGGGCTGAACACTGAAGCTTTCTTT.

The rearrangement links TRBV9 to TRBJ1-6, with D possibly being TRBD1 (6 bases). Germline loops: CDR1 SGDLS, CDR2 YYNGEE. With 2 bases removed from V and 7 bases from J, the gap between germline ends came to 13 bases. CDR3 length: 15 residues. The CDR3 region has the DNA TGTGCCAGCAGCGTGGGTCAGGGGATGAATTCACCCCTCCACTTT. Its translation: CASSVGQGMNSPLHF.

CDR3 DNA sequence: TGTGCCAGCAGCATTAGCGGGGGGGCCAATGAGCAGTTCTTC. Its protein is CASSISGGANEQFF. The chain employs TRBV7-3 and TRBJ2-1; 11 nucleotides match TRBD2. V shed 5 bases, J shed 6 bases, and the junction held 3 bases outside the gene matches. The germline gives CDR1 SGHTA, CDR2 FQGTGA. CDR3 length: 14 residues.

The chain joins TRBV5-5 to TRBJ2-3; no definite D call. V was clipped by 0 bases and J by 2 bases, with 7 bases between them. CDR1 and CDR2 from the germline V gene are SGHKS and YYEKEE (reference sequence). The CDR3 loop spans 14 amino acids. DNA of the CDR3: TGTGCCAGCAGCTTGGAGTCCTACACAGATACGCAGTATTTT. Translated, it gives CASSLESYTDTQYF. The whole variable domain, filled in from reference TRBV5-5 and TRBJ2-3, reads DAGVTQSPTHLIKTRGQQVTLRCSPISGHKSVSWYQQVLGQGPQFIFQYYEKEERGRGNFPDRFSARQFPNYSSELNVNALLLGDSALYLCASSLESYTDTQYFGPGTRLTVL.

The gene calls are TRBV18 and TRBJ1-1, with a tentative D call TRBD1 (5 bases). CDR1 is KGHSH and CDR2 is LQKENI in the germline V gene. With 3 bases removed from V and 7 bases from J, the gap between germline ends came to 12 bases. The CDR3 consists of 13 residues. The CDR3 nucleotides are TGTGCCAGCTCACCTGACCGGCAGGGTGAAGCTTTCTTT. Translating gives CASSPDRQGEAFF.

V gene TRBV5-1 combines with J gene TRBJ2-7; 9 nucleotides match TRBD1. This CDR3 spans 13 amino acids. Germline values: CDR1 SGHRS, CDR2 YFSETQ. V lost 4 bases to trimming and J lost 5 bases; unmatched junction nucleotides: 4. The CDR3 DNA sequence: TGCGCCAGCAGCGCGGGGACAGGGCACGAGCAGTACTTC. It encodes CASSAGTGHEQYF.

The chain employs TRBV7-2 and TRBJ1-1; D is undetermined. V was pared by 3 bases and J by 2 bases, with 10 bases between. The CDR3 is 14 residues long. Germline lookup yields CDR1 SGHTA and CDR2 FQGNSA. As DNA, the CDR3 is TGTGCCAGCAGCTTCTCGCACAGCAACACTGAAGCTTTCTTT. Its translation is CASSFSHSNTEAFF.

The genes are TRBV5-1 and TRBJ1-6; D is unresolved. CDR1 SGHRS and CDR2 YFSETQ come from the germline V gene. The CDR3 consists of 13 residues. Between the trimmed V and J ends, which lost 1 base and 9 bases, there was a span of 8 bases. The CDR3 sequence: CASSLYRGSPLHF. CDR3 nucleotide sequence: TGCGCCAGCAGCTTGTATCGGGGTTCACCCCTCCACTTT. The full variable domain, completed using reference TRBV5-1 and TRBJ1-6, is KAGVTQTPRYLIKTRGQQVTLSCSPISGHRSVSWYQQTPGQGLQFLFEYFSETQRNKGNFPGRFSGRQFSNSRSEMNVSTLELGDSALYLCASSLYRGSPLHFGNGTRLTVT.